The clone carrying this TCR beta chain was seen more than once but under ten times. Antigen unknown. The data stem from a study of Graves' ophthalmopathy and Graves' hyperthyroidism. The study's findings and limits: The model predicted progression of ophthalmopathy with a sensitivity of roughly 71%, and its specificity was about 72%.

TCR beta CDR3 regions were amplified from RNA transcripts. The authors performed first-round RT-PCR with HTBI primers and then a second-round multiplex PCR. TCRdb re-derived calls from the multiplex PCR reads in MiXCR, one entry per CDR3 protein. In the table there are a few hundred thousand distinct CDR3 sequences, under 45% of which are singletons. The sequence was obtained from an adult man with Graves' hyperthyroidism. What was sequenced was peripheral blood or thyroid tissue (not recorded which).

CDR3 protein: CASSERGSYYGYTF. CDR3 in DNA: TGTGCCAGCAGTGAGCGGGGCAGCTATTATGGCTACACCTTC. This rearrangement joins TRBV2 to TRBJ1-2; D perhaps matches TRBD1 (5 bases). The length of the CDR3 is 14 residues. Trimming removed 3 bases from V and 5 bases from J, with 13 bases in between. Germline V gene lookup returns CDR1 SNHLY and CDR2 FYNNEI.